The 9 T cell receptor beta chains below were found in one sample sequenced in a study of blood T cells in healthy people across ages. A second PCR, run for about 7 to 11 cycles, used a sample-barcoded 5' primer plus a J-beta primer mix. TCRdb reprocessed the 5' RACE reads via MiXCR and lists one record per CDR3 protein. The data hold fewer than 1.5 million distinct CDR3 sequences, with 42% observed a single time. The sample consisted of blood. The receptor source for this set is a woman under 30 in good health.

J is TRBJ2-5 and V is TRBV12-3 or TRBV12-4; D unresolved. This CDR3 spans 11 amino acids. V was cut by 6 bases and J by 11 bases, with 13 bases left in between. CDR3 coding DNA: TGTGCCAGCAGGAAAAAAGAGGAGCAGTACTTC. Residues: CASRKKEEQYF.

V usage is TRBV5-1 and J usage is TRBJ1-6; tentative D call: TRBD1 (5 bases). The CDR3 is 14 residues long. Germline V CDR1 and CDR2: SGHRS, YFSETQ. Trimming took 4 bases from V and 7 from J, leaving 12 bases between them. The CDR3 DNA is TGCGCCAGCAGCAGGGAGGGGAGGAATTCACCCCTCCACTTT. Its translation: CASSREGRNSPLHF.

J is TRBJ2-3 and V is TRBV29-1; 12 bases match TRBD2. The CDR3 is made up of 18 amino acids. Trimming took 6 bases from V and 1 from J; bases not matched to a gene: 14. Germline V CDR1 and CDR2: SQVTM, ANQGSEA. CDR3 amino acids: CSVRSTSGGPHRTDTQYF. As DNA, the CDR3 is TGCAGCGTGCGATCTACTAGCGGGGGGCCTCATCGCACAGATACGCAGTATTTT.

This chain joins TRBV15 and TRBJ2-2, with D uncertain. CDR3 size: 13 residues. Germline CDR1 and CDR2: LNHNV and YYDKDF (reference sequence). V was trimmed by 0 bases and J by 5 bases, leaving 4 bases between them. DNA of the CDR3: TGTGCCACCAGCAGAGATGGGACCGGGGAGCTGTTTTTT. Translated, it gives CATSRDGTGELFF. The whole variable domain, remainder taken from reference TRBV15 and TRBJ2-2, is DAMVIQNPRYQVTQFGKPVTLSCSQTLNHNVMYWYQQKSSQAPKLLFHYYDKDFNNEADTPDNFQSRRPNTSFCFLDIRSPGLGDTAMYLCATSRDGTGELFFGEGSRLTVL.

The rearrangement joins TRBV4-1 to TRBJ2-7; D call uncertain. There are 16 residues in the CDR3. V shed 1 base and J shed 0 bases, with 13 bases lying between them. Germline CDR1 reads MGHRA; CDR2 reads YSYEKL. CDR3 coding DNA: TGCGCCAGCAGCCAAGGTCGGGCAGGTTCCTCCTACGAGCAGTACTTC. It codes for CASSQGRAGSSYEQYF.

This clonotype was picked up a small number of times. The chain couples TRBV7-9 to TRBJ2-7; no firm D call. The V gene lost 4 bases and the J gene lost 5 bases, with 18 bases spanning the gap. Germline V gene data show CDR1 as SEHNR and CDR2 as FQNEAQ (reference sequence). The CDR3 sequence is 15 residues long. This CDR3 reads CASSSVTPGSDEQYF. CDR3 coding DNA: TGTGCCAGCAGCTCCGTAACCCCCGGAAGCGACGAGCAGTACTTC.

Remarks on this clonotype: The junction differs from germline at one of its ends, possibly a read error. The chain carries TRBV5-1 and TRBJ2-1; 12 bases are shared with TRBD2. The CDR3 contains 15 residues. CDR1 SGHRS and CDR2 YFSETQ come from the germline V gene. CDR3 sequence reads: CVSSLGTSGHNEQFF. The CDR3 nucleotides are TGCGTCAGCAGCTTGGGGACTAGCGGGCACAATGAGCAGTTCTTC.

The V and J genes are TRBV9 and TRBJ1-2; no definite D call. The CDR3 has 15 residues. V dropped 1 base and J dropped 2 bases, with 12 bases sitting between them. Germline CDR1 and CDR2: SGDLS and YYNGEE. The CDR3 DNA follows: TGTGCCAGCAGCGTAACCGCGGGCGCGAACTATGGCTACACCTTC. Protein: CASSVTAGANYGYTF.

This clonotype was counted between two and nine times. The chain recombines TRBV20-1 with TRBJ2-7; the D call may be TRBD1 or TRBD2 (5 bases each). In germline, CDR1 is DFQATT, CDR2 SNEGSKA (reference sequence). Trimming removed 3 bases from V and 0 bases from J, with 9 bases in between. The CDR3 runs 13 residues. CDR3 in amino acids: CSASRESSYEQYF. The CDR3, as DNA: TGCAGTGCTAGCAGGGAGAGCTCCTACGAGCAGTACTTC.